This TCR beta chain was profiled in a study of T-cell memory formation after mild COVID-19. The wider study: Each donor largely had its own TCR clusters. Findings of the study overall: Some responding clones appeared in pre-infection memory, suggesting cross-reactive memory joined.

The CDR3 runs to 14 residues. Trimming left V 3 bases short and J 1 base short, with 8 bases between. CDR1 and CDR2 (germline): SEHNR, FQNEAQ (reference sequence). This clonotype has just a few counts. Its antigen is not known. TCRdb ran MiXCR on the 5' RACE reads and lists one entry per CDR3 protein. The profile shows about 410,000 distinct CDR3 sequences, roughly 17% of them singletons. Source material: PBMCs or a T cell subset sorted from them (not recorded which). The rearrangement joins TRBV7-9 to TRBJ2-3; D uncertain. This clonotype originated in a man aged 18 to 35 who had mild COVID-19 (a few samples of this study predate the infection). Cell type and time point are not known. This CDR3 is CASSFRWRTDTQYF. In DNA, the CDR3 is TGTGCCAGCAGCTTTCGGTGGCGCACAGATACGCAGTATTTT.